The present entry profiles one T cell receptor (beta chain) with its context. What it recognizes is unknown. Data came from immunoSEQ multiplex PCR; TCRdb stores just in-frame clones and leaves some out. The sample holds 50,000 to 65,000 clones; roughly 94% are singletons and the top ten take around 7%. This CDR3 contains 20 residues. Germline CDR1 and CDR2: MGHRA and YSYEKL. The junction had 12 bases not matched to a gene; V was cut back by 4 bases and J by 0 bases. The data were obtained in a study of cytomegalovirus exposure and HLA in healthy donors. Overall study findings and caveats: According to a subsequent analysis, TCR clusters identified in the first cohort showed a tendency to co-occur across the approximately 110 validation repertoires. The classifier, whose performance was assessed in both the original and validation cohorts, reportedly diagnosed cytomegalovirus status with high specificity and sensitivity. Usually a TCR sequence was rare, but some public TCRs were found in many donors.

The J gene is TRBJ2-1, the V gene TRBV4-1, with 13 bases fitting TRBD2. The sequencing input was PBMCs. This TCR came from a woman aged 18-29 years in good health and CMV-seropositive. CDR3 DNA: TGCGCCAGCAGCCCCCAGCTACCGGGACTAGCGGGGAGCTCCTACAATGAGCAGTTCTTC. Translated, it gives CASSPQLPGLAGSSYNEQFF.